This T cell receptor (beta chain) was recovered during a study of graft-versus-host responses after intestinal transplantation. Sequencing used immunoSEQ multiplex PCR; TCRdb keeps in-frame clones, though not all of them. The table lists 11,000 to 15,000 clones, roughly 28% of them singletons, with around 3.9% in the top ten. V trimming: 3 bases; J trimming: 4 bases; junction bases outside the gene matches: 9. Germline assignment: CDR1 SGHDT and CDR2 YYEEEE. This CDR3 has 17 residues. This chain connects TRBV5-6 to TRBJ2-7; 14 bases are shared with TRBD2. This receptor was obtained from a human patient who received an intestinal transplant. The source was alloreactive CD4+ T cells from a mixed lymphocyte reaction culture, collected before intestinal transplant. The subset denotes: CFSE-low proliferating T cells sorted from approximately 6-day pre-transplant mixed lymphocyte reaction (GvH or HvG direction). The CDR3 nucleotides read TGTGCCAGCAGCTCGAGACTAGCGGGAGGGAAGAAGTACGAGCAGTACTTC. Translated: CASSSRLAGGKKYEQYF.